This T cell receptor (beta chain) came from a study of shared clonotypes between healthy human individuals. TCRdb keeps only in-frame clones here, not all; method: immunoSEQ multiplex PCR. The table has 2 million to 2.5 million clones, 95% seen once; the top ten hold approximately 0.13%. Deletions cut 5 bases from V and 1 base from J, with 9 bases between. CDR1 and CDR2 (germline): SEHNR, FQNEAQ (reference sequence). This CDR3 is built from 13 residues. J is TRBJ2-7 and V is TRBV7-9, with unresolved D. The receptor was derived from a man younger than 35 in good health. Sequenced material: naive CD4+ T cells sorted from blood. Subset noted: CD45RA+ positively selected. The CDR3 reads CASSKTESYEQYF. The DNA of the CDR3 is TGTGCCAGCAGCAAAACAGAATCCTACGAGCAGTACTTC.